These 32 T cell receptor beta chains came from one sample sequenced in a study of shared clonotypes between healthy human individuals. Profiled with immunoSEQ multiplex PCR; TCRdb holds only in-frame clones, not every one. The sample lists approximately 2.5 million clones; around nine tenths were seen once. Source material: naive CD4+ T cells sorted from blood. Subset meaning: CD45RA+ positively selected. These receptors came from a man aged 18 to 29 in good health.

The chain combines TRBV6-1 with TRBJ1-4; TRBD1 might be the D (6 bases). The CDR3 is 14 residues long. V lost 2 bases and J 7 bases, leaving 11 bases between the germline ends. Germline assignment: CDR1 MNHNS and CDR2 SASEGT. CDR3 nucleotide sequence: TGTGCCAGCAGTGAAATACAGGGAGTTGAAAAACTGTTTTTT. Encoded protein: CASSEIQGVEKLFF.

J is TRBJ2-3 and V is TRBV28; the match to TRBD1 covers 8 bases. J was trimmed by 9 bases and V by 7 bases; bases with no gene match: 15. Germline CDR1 MDHEN, CDR2 SYDVKM. The CDR3 sequence is 15 residues long. The CDR3, as DNA: TGTGCCAGCACCCTTGGGACAGGCTTGTTTGGGACGCAGTATTTT. It codes for CASTLGTGLFGTQYF. The variable domain in full, completed from reference TRBV28 and TRBJ2-3, reads DVKVTQSSRYLVKRTGEKVFLECVQDMDHENMFWYRQDPGLGLRLIYFSYDVKMKEKGDIPEGYSVSREKKERFSLILESASTNQTSMYLCASTLGTGLFGTQYFGPGTRLTVL.

DNA for the CDR3: TGTGCCAGCAGCAAAAGCGGGGGGGCCCGGGAGACCCAGTACTTC. Its translation is CASSKSGGARETQYF. This chain links TRBV27 with TRBJ2-5; 10 positions agree with TRBD2. The CDR3 sequence is 15 residues long. Germline V gives CDR1 MNHEY, CDR2 SMNVEV (reference sequence). The junction had 9 bases not matched to a gene; V was cut back by 6 bases and J by 5 bases.

The chain has TRBV4-2 and TRBJ2-1, with 7 bases that match TRBD2. The CDR3 has 13 amino acids. The germline gives CDR1 LGHNA, CDR2 YNFKEQ. V was pared by 0 bases and J by 13 bases, with 6 bases of the junction left unmatched. The CDR3 DNA reads as TGTGCCAGCAGCCAAGAATTGGAGACTAGCCAGTTCTTC. Translation gives CASSQELETSQFF.

This clone was seen only a few times. The V and J genes are TRBV6-1 and TRBJ1-1, with 8 bases fitting TRBD1. CDR3 length equals 15 residues. The J segment lost 1 base and the V segment lost 3 bases, leaving 4 bases of the junction unmatched. From germline, CDR1 is MNHNS and CDR2 SASEGT. DNA of the CDR3: TGTGCCAGCAGTGACGGACAGGGTTGGAACACTGAAGCTTTCTTT. Translated: CASSDGQGWNTEAFF.

The chain links TRBV6-6 to TRBJ2-1; TRBD1 matches 7 bases. Per germline, CDR1 MNHNY and CDR2 SVGAGI (reference sequence). CDR3 size: 14 residues. V shed 6 bases, J shed 5 bases, and the junction held 7 bases outside the gene matches. The CDR3 loop reads CASRMDRTHNEQFF. The CDR3 DNA sequence: TGTGCCAGCAGGATGGACAGGACCCACAATGAGCAGTTCTTC.

The chain combines TRBV12-5 with TRBJ1-2; 7 bases are shared with TRBD1. The germline V gene encodes CDR1 LGHNT and CDR2 FRNRAP. CDR3 length: 13 amino acids. J was trimmed by 5 bases and V by 5 bases; bases with no gene match: 5. The CDR3 here is CASGTSGGYGYTF. Here the CDR3 DNA reads TGTGCTAGTGGTACCTCAGGGGGGTATGGCTACACCTTC.

This clone was picked up one time. V gene TRBV6-1 combines with J gene TRBJ2-1, with D possibly TRBD1 on 5 matching bases. The CDR3 is 15 residues long. Per germline, CDR1 MNHNS and CDR2 SASEGT. V was shortened by 1 base and J by 5 bases, with 12 bases between the two germline ends. The chain's CDR3 is CASSEGSGRNNEQFF. The CDR3 bases are TGTGCCAGCAGTGAAGGGTCAGGGCGCAACAATGAGCAGTTCTTC.

The chain joins TRBV7-2 to TRBJ2-7, with 13 bases matching TRBD2. Per the germline V gene, CDR1 is SGHTA and CDR2 is FQGNSA. Trimming cost V 0 bases and J 7 bases; bases outside gene matches: 3. The CDR3 contains 15 residues. The CDR3 reads CASSLAGTSGTEQYF. CDR3 bases: TGTGCCAGCAGCTTAGCGGGGACTAGCGGGACGGAGCAGTACTTC.

The J gene is TRBJ1-6, the V gene TRBV19; D is perhaps TRBD1 (5 bases). The CDR3 has 15 residues. V was pared by 5 bases and J by 6 bases, with 14 bases between. The germline CDR1 and CDR2 sequences are LNHDA and SQIVND (reference sequence). The CDR3: CASSSRGTVNSPLHF. The CDR3 DNA reads TGTGCCAGTAGTTCACGCGGGACTGTTAATTCACCCCTCCACTTT.

The chain couples TRBV18 to TRBJ1-6; the D is unclear. In germline, CDR1 is KGHSH, CDR2 LQKENI. V was pared by 3 bases and J by 0 bases, with 21 bases between. This CDR3 spans 20 amino acids. The CDR3 sequence is CASSPGGLSSRDSYNSPLHF. CDR3 DNA: TGTGCCAGCTCACCGGGCGGGTTATCGTCTCGGGACTCCTATAATTCACCCCTCCACTTT.

The chain employs TRBV4-1 and TRBJ2-5; no definite D call. CDR3 length equals 15 residues. V was shortened by 2 bases and J by 1 base, with 11 bases between the two germline ends. Germline-derived CDR1 and CDR2 are MGHRA and YSYEKL. CDR3 in DNA: TGCGCCAGCAGCCAATGGTATAGCAGCCAAGAGACCCAGTACTTC. Translated, it gives CASSQWYSSQETQYF.

Remarks on this clone: A read error may produce the germline difference seen at one junction end. The genes are TRBV7-2 and TRBJ2-4; D is undetermined. The CDR3 has 11 amino acids. Germline V gene lookup returns CDR1 SGHTA and CDR2 FQGNSA. The CDR3 loop is CASRLGAIQYF. CDR3 sequence (DNA): TGTGCCAGCAGGTTAGGCGCGATTCAGTACTTC.

V gene TRBV12-5 combines with J gene TRBJ1-1; 8 bases agree with TRBD1. Germline V gene lookup returns CDR1 LGHNT and CDR2 FRNRAP. CDR3 size: 18 residues. V lost 0 bases to trimming and J lost 4 bases; unmatched junction nucleotides: 13. CDR3 coding DNA: TGTGCTAGTGGTTTGGTCCTCTGGGGATCAGGGGGCCGCACTGAAGCTTTCTTT. This gives the protein CASGLVLWGSGGRTEAFF. The full variable domain, its missing parts supplied by reference TRBV12-5 and TRBJ1-1, is DARVTQTPRHKVTEMGQEVTMRCQPILGHNTVFWYRQTMMQGLELLAYFRNRAPLDDSGMPKDRFSAEMPDATLATLKIQPSEPRDSAVYFCASGLVLWGSGGRTEAFFGQGTRLTVV.

This clone came up once. Other DNA sequences in this specimen translate into the identical CDR3. The chain is built from TRBV6-5 and TRBJ1-6; D might be TRBD1 (6 bases). Trimming removed 2 bases from V and 7 bases from J, with 12 bases in between. The CDR3 loop spans 15 amino acids. Germline V gene sequence: CDR1 MNHEY, CDR2 SVGAGI. In nucleotides, the CDR3 is TGTGCCAGCAGTTACGGCAGGGGAGGGAATTCACCCCTCCACTTT. Translating it yields CASSYGRGGNSPLHF.

This clone was seen a few times. The rearrangement uses TRBV19 and TRBJ1-2, with D possibly being TRBD1 (5 bases). The germline gives CDR1 LNHDA, CDR2 SQIVND (reference sequence). V lost 4 bases, J lost 0 bases, and 12 bases lay in between. There are 15 residues in the CDR3. This chain's CDR3 is CASSSGTAPNYGYTF. DNA of the CDR3: TGTGCCAGTAGTAGCGGGACCGCGCCTAACTATGGCTACACCTTC.

This chain connects TRBV6-1 to TRBJ1-3; D not resolved. The ends were cut back, 3 bases at V and 3 bases at J, with 9 bases in the middle. CDR3 length equals 14 residues. Germline lookup yields CDR1 MNHNS and CDR2 SASEGT. The CDR3: CASSEWGLGNTIYF. The CDR3 coding sequence is TGTGCCAGCAGTGAGTGGGGTCTTGGAAACACCATATATTTT.

The chain carries TRBV6-6 and TRBJ1-1; TRBD1 matches 8 bases. Germline V gene lookup returns CDR1 MNHNY and CDR2 SVGAGI (reference sequence). This CDR3 contains 13 residues. V lost 7 bases to trimming and J lost 6 bases; unmatched junction nucleotides: 7. CDR3 sequence (DNA): TGTGCCAGCAATCCACAGGGGGGGTCTGAAGCTTTCTTT. This gives the protein CASNPQGGSEAFF.

This chain links TRBV5-1 with TRBJ1-6, with no clear D. Trimming cost V 0 bases and J 9 bases, with 13 bases left between them. Germline V gene data show CDR1 as SGHRS and CDR2 as YFSETQ. The CDR3 contains 15 residues. This chain's CDR3 is CASSLEGVPTSPLHF. CDR3 nucleotides: TGCGCCAGCAGCTTGGAGGGCGTGCCCACTTCACCCCTCCACTTT.

This chain joins TRBV5-1 and TRBJ1-4; 10 bases align to TRBD1. Germline loops: CDR1 SGHRS, CDR2 YFSETQ. This CDR3 region has 14 residues. Unmatched junction bases numbered 5, after V lost 4 bases and J lost 8 bases. The CDR3 sequence: CASSVTGGGEKLFF. The CDR3 region has the DNA TGCGCCAGCAGCGTGACAGGGGGCGGGGAAAAACTGTTTTTT.

The CDR3 region is CASSQADTGELFF. The CDR3 coding sequence is TGTGCCAGCAGCCAAGCGGATACCGGGGAGCTGTTTTTT. The chain has TRBV4-2 and TRBJ2-2; the D is unclear. CDR1 and CDR2 (germline): LGHNA, YNFKEQ. The CDR3 loop spans 13 amino acids. Between the trimmed V and J ends, which lost 1 base and 5 bases, there was a span of 5 bases.

The chain is built from TRBV7-9 and TRBJ1-1; D is undetermined. The CDR3 is 13 amino acids. The V and J ends lost 5 bases and 1 base respectively, with 8 bases between them. CDR1 is SEHNR, CDR2 FQNEAQ, per germline (reference sequence). CDR3 DNA: TGTGCCAGCAGCCCGTACCAGAACACTGAAGCTTTCTTT. Encoded protein: CASSPYQNTEAFF.

This clone was seen just once. V and J are TRBV7-9 and TRBJ1-2; D not resolved. The germline V and J ends were trimmed by 2 bases and 6 bases, with 19 bases remaining between them. The CDR3 covers 16 residues. The germline CDR1 and CDR2 sequences are SEHNR and FQNEAQ (reference sequence). CDR3 residues: CASSLPLEYLSNGYTF. The CDR3 DNA sequence: TGTGCCAGCAGCTTACCCCTAGAATATCTATCCAATGGCTACACCTTC.

The chain joins TRBV19 to TRBJ2-3; TRBD2 matches 9 bases. This CDR3 is built from 17 residues. The V gene's germline CDR1 is LNHDA and CDR2 SQIVND (reference sequence). The trim removed 6 bases at V and 2 bases at J, leaving 12 bases unmatched. CDR3 in amino acids: CASSPLARLADTDTQYF. DNA for the CDR3: TGTGCCAGTAGCCCTCTTGCCCGACTAGCGGACACAGATACGCAGTATTTT.

The genes are TRBV7-8 and TRBJ1-2, with D unresolved. The CDR3 has 15 amino acids. Trimming took off 5 bases at V and 4 bases at J, with 17 bases between the two ends. Germline V gives CDR1 SGHVS, CDR2 FQNEAQ. DNA for the CDR3: TGTGCCAGCAGCCCGGCACCTAGGAATAGCTATGGCTACACCTTC. This codes for CASSPAPRNSYGYTF.

In DNA, the CDR3 is TGTGCCAGCAGTTCCCTCGGGAGAATAACTAGCAATCAGCCCCAGCATTTT. This codes for CASSSLGRITSNQPQHF. The rearrangement links TRBV27 to TRBJ1-5; no firm D call. The CDR3 spans 17 residues. V was trimmed by 4 bases and J by 0 bases, leaving 16 bases between them. Germline V gene data show CDR1 as MNHEY and CDR2 as SMNVEV (reference sequence).

This chain joins TRBV5-3 and TRBJ2-2; 10 nucleotides line up with TRBD2. TRBV5-3 is an ORF; its function is uncertain. V shed 4 bases and J 1 base; nucleotides not matched to a gene: 7. The CDR3 spans 17 residues. DNA for the CDR3: TGTGCCAGAAGCCGGAGCGGGAGGGAACTGAACACCGGGGAGCTGTTTTTT. Translating gives CARSRSGRELNTGELFF.

The genes are TRBV6-5 and TRBJ2-1; a weak D match, TRBD1 (6 bases). The CDR3 length is 15 residues. Trimming shortened V by 2 bases and J by 8 bases, and 16 bases separated the two germline ends. Germline CDR1 is MNHEY and CDR2 is SVGAGI. Here the CDR3 reads CASSYVGLGTYEQFF. The DNA for the CDR3 is TGTGCCAGCAGTTACGTCGGACTGGGGACATATGAGCAGTTCTTC.

The V call is TRBV9, the J call TRBJ2-7, with 8 bases that match TRBD2. Trimming at V came to 4 bases and at J to 2 bases, leaving 8 bases not matched to a gene. This CDR3 comprises 15 residues. CDR1 and CDR2 from the germline V gene are SGDLS and YYNGEE. The CDR3 is CASSTGGGTAYEQYF. CDR3 bases: TGTGCCAGCAGCACGGGGGGGGGCACCGCCTACGAGCAGTACTTC.

The rearrangement joins TRBV6-5 to TRBJ1-1; possibly TRBD1 for D (6 bases). Trimming stripped 7 bases from V and 1 base from J, with 13 bases between. From germline, CDR1 is MNHEY and CDR2 SVGAGI. The length of the CDR3 is 14 residues. In DNA form, the CDR3 reads TGTGCCAGCACCTATCTGGACAGGAACACTGAAGCTTTCTTT. Amino acid sequence: CASTYLDRNTEAFF.

The chain recombines TRBV10-1 with TRBJ2-7; 10 nucleotides match TRBD2. Per germline, CDR1 WNHNN and CDR2 SYGVQD (reference sequence). The CDR3 sequence is 14 residues long. Trimming took 4 bases from V and 7 from J; bases not matched to a gene: 7. The CDR3 nucleotides are TGCGCCAGCAGTGCCTCGCTAGCGGGAGTTGAGCAGTACTTC. It specifies CASSASLAGVEQYF.

This clone is a singleton in its sample. This rearrangement joins TRBV7-9 to TRBJ1-2; tentatively, D is TRBD1 (6 bases). The CDR3 runs 12 residues. V was pared by 5 bases and J by 7 bases, with 11 bases between. Germline V gene sequence: CDR1 SEHNR, CDR2 FQNEAQ (reference sequence). CDR3 in DNA: TGTGCCAGCAGCCTACAGGGTGGTGGCTACACCTTC. This sequence encodes CASSLQGGGYTF. Combining the CDR3 with reference TRBV7-9 and TRBJ1-2 gives the whole variable domain DTGVSQNPRHKITKRGQNVTFRCDPISEHNRLYWYRQTLGQGPEFLTYFQNEAQLEKSRLLSDRFSAERPKGSFSTLEIQRTEQGDSAMYLCASSLQGGGYTFGSGTRLTVV.